The present TCR beta chain was sequenced within a study of blood T cell repertoires in COVID-19 (dated by TCRdb to between 2020 and 2021). At the level of the whole study: The collaborator samples originated in the United States, Italy and Spain and spanned the acute and convalescent phases of COVID-19. The prospective study material was composed of cDNA or gDNA derived from T cells, B-cell-depleted T cells, or PBMCs. Deeply sampled blood TCRbeta repertoires from subjects exposed to, actively infected with, or recovered from COVID-19 were included in the dataset. The repertoires were released in a freely available public database intended as a resource for research on the immune response to SARS-CoV-2. Samples were obtained from the ongoing ImmuneRACE study (first 160 participants) and from about 1,300 subjects provided by 6 global collaborators. A de-identified subject ID, COVID-19 status, age in years and sex were almost always included in the sample metadata. Where available, HLA class I and class II types were taken from metadata supplied by the sample provider and were not determined by assay-based typing. Overall results and qualifications from the work: How much clinical and demographic metadata was included differed by source and by participant, and the metadata was provided uncurated.

TCRbeta CDR3 regions were amplified from genomic DNA by means of the immunoSEQ Assay, a bias-controlled multiplex PCR. The paper's processing steps were these. The number of nucleated cells in each sample was estimated by amplification of reference gene primers within the assay. To quantify the absolute abundance of each unique TCRbeta CDR3 rearrangement, sequence reads were collapsed and filtered. For each sample, productive Simpson clonality was calculated by taking the square root of Simpson's diversity index across productive rearrangements. Entries here come from immuneACCESS through TCRdb and include only in-frame sequences with V and J called. Some clones fail to appear in such tables; in the studies checked, an unresolved V gene covers under half of the shortfall, and the cause of the remainder is unknown. Clonal size and the V and J genes are those of that table, whereas D and trimming came from the DNA. The sample records under 35,000 clones, under 85% of which are singletons. Jointly, the top ten make up just over 35% of the sample.

Collaborating institutions collected whole blood in K2EDTA tubes following their own protocols. For TCRbeta analysis, collaborators shipped samples as frozen whole blood, isolated PBMCs, or DNA extracted from either of those sample types. For CDR1 and CDR2, the germline V gene (reference sequence) lists LNHDA and SQIVND. The CDR3 has 13 amino acids, counting the end cysteine and phenylalanine. Left in the record is the CDR3 DNA by itself, 39 bases read in frame from the first base. V sheds 8 bases and J sheds 3 bases, leaving 12 bases between their ends. About this clone: There is no known antigen for this receptor. One base away there is no much larger clone; base qualities are not given.

The rearranged chain carries TRBV19 and TRBJ2-3; the D gene is perhaps TRBD2, from 6 matching bases. Sequencing used peripheral blood. This clonotype was obtained from an elderly man with acute or convalescent COVID-19. The sequenced DNA is TGTGCCAGTGGGCCAGGGACTACAGATACGCAGTATTTT. This yields the protein CASGPGTTDTQYF.